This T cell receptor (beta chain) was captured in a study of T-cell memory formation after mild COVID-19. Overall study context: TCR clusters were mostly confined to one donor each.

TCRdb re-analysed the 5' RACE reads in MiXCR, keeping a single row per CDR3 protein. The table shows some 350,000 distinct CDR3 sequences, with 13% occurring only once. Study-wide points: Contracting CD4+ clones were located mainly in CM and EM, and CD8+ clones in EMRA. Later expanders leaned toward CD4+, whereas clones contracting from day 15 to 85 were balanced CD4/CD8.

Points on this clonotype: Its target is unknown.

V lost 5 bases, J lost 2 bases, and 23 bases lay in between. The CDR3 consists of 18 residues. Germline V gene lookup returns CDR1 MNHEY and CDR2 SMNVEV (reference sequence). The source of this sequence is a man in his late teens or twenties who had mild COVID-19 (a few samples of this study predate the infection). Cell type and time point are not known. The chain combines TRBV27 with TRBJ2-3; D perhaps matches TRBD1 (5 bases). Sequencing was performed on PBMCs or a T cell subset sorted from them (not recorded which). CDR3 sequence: CASSPPQVWGTYTDTQYF. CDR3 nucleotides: TGTGCCAGCAGTCCGCCCCAAGTGTGGGGCACATACACAGATACGCAGTATTTT.